This TCR beta chain was recorded in a study of T-cell memory formation after mild COVID-19. As to this clonotype: Antigen: not known.

CDR1 and CDR2 from the germline V gene are MNHEY and SVGEGT. Trimming took 1 base from V and 2 from J, leaving 5 bases between them. The CDR3 is 13 amino acids. General study results and limits: CD4+ clones that contracted lay mainly in CM and EM; CD8+ ones lay in EMRA.

UMIs and sample barcodes were carried by the TCR alpha and TCR beta cDNA libraries that 5'RACE produced using constant-segment primers. A single record per CDR3 protein comes from TCRdb applying MiXCR to the 5' RACE reads. The sample contains about 430,000 distinct CDR3 sequences, 24% of which appear only once. The rearrangement links TRBV6-2 or TRBV6-3 to TRBJ1-1; D uncertain. The sample consisted of PBMCs or a T cell subset sorted from them (not recorded which). The receptor was derived from an adult woman who had mild COVID-19 (a few samples of this study predate the infection). Cell type and time point are not known. The chain's CDR3 is CASSYWENTEAFF. CDR3 DNA sequence: TGTGCCAGCAGTTACTGGGAAAACACTGAAGCTTTCTTT.